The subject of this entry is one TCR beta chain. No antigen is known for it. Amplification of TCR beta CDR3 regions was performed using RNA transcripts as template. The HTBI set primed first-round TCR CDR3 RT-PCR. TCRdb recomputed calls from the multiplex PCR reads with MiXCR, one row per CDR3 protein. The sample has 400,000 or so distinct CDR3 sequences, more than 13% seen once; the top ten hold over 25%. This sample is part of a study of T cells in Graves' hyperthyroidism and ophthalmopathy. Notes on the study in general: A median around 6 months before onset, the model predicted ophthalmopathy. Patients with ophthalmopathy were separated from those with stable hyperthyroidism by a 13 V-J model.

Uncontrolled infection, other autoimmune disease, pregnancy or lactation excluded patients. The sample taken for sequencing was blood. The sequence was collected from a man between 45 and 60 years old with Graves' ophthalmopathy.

DNA of the CDR3: TGCGCCAGCAGCTTGCTAGCGGGAGACGAGTACTTC. The encoded protein is CASSLLAGDEYF. This chain uses TRBV5-1 with TRBJ2-5; 10 bases are shared with TRBD2. CDR3 length: 12 residues. After removal of 1 base from V and 12 bases from J, the junction contained 3 bases not matched to a gene. Germline CDR1 reads SGHRS; CDR2 reads YFSETQ.